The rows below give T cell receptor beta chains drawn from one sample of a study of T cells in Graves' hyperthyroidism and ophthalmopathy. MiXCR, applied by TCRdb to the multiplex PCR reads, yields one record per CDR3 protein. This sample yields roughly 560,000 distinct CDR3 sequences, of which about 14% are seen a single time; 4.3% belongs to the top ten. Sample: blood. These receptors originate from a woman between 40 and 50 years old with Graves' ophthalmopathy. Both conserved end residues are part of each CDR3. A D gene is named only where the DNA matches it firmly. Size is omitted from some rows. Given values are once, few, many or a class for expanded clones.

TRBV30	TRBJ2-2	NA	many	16	CAWSVGVVGNTGELFF	TGTGCCTGGAGTGTAGGAGTTGTCGGGAACACCGGGGAGCTGTTTTTT
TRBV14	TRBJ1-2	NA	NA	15	CASSQERTGYYGYTF	TGTGCCAGCAGCCAAGAACGAACAGGGTACTATGGCTACACCTTC
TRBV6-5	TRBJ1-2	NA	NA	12	CASSFPGYGYTF	TGTGCCAGCAGTTTCCCTGGGTATGGCTACACCTTC
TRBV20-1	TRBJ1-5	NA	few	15	CSARDPGTVNQPQHF	TGCAGTGCTAGAGATCCAGGAACGGTAAATCAGCCCCAGCATTTT
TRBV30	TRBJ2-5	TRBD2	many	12	CAWGLDSETQYF	TGTGCCTGGGGACTAGATAGCGAGACCCAGTACTTC
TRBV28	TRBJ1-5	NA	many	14	CASGRQASNQPQHF	TGTGCCAGTGGGCGGCAGGCGAGCAATCAGCCCCAGCATTTT
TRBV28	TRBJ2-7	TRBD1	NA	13	CASSTGTDQEQYF	TGTGCCAGCAGTACCGGGACAGATCAAGAGCAGTACTTC
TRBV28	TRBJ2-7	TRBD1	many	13	CATNRGSRYEQYF	TGTGCCACTAACAGGGGATCCCGTTACGAGCAGTACTTC
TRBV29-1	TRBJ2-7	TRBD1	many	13	CSVESVRGHEQYF	TGCAGCGTTGAATCAGTCAGGGGGCACGAGCAGTACTTC
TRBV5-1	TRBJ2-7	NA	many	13	CASRHGPSYEQYF	TGCGCCAGCAGACACGGACCCTCCTACGAGCAGTACTTC
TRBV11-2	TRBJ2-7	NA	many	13	CASSAGLSYEQYF	TGTGCCAGCAGCGCAGGACTGTCCTACGAGCAGTACTTC
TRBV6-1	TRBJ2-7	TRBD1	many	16	CASSDRDRGSSDEQYF	TGTGCCAGCAGTGACAGGGACAGGGGCTCTAGTGACGAGCAGTACTTC
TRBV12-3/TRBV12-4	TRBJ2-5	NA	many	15	CASSLDPGVGETQYF	TGTGCCAGCAGTTTAGATCCGGGAGTGGGGGAGACCCAGTACTTC
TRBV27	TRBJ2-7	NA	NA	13	CATRQEFSYEQYF	TGTGCCACCCGACAGGAGTTCTCCTACGAGCAGTACTTC
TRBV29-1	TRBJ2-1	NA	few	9	CIYGHEQFF	TGCATCTACGGTCATGAGCAGTTCTTC
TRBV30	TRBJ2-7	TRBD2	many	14	CASDRASGSDEQYF	TGTGCCTCCGACCGGGCTAGCGGGAGTGACGAGCAGTACTTC
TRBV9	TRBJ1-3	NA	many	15	CASSDLPGSGNTIYF	TGTGCCAGCAGCGACCTTCCGGGATCTGGAAACACCATATATTTT
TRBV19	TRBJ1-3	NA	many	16	CASQPGTLSSGNTIYF	TGTGCCAGTCAACCCGGGACGCTAAGCTCTGGAAACACCATATATTTT
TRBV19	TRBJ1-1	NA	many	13	CATRWGESPEAFF	TGTGCCACCAGATGGGGGGAAAGCCCTGAAGCTTTCTTT
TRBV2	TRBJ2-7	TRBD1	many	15	CASSPEGTGIHEQYF	TGTGCCAGCAGTCCGGAGGGGACAGGGATTCACGAGCAGTACTTC
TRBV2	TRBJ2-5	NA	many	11	CASRQTETQYF	TGTGCCAGCAGGCAGACGGAGACCCAGTACTTC
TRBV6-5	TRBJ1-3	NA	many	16	CASSYSPGSAGNTIYF	TGTGCCAGCAGTTACTCCCCGGGGAGCGCTGGAAACACCATATATTTT
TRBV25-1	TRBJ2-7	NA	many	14	CASSELARFYEQYF	TGTGCCAGCAGTGAACTAGCGAGGTTCTACGAGCAGTACTTC
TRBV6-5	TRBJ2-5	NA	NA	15	CASSYSTLRWETQYF	TGTGCCAGCAGTTACTCGACCCTAAGGTGGGAGACCCAGTACTTC
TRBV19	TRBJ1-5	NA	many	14	CASTPVQGGQPQHF	TGTGCCAGTACTCCAGTTCAGGGTGGTCAGCCCCAGCATTTT
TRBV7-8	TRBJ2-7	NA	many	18	CASSLKALVSPIGYEQYF	TGTGCCAGCAGCTTAAAAGCCCTCGTTTCCCCTATTGGCTACGAGCAGTACTTC
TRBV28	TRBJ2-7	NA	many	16	CASSLPGTLLSYEQYF	TGTGCCAGCAGTTTACCCGGGACTCTTCTTTCCTACGAGCAGTACTTC
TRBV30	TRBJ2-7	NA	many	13	CARAVGDTYEQYF	TGTGCCCGGGCTGTTGGGGATACCTACGAGCAGTACTTC
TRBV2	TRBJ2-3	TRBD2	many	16	CASSTRTSGSTDTQYF	TGTGCCAGCAGTACTAGGACTAGCGGTAGCACAGATACGCAGTATTTT
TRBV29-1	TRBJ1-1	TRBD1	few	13	CSVELGGNTEAFF	TGCAGCGTTGAATTAGGGGGCAACACTGAAGCTTTCTTT
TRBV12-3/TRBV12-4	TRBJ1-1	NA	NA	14	CASREMGGRTEAFF	TGTGCCAGCAGAGAAATGGGGGGCCGGACTGAAGCTTTCTTT
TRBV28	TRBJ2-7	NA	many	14	CASSDPRGSYEQYF	TGTGCCAGCAGTGACCCCAGGGGAAGCTACGAGCAGTACTTC
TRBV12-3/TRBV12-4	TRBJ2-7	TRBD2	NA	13	CASCLAGVDEQYF	TGTGCCAGCTGTCTAGCGGGAGTCGATGAGCAGTACTTC
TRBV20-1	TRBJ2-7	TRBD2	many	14	CSARGVAGGYEQYF	TGCAGTGCTAGAGGGGTAGCGGGAGGTTACGAGCAGTACTTC
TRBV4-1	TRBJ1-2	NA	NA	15	CASSQEGTGGYGYTF	TGCGCCAGCAGCCAAGAAGGGACGGGGGGTTATGGCTACACCTTC
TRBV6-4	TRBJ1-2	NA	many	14	CASSENGGTYGYTF	TGTGCCAGCAGTGAAAACGGGGGAACGTATGGCTACACCTTC
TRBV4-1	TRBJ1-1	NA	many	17	CASSQSIFGAGYTEAFF	TGCGCCAGCAGCCAGTCGATCTTCGGCGCAGGCTACACTGAAGCTTTCTTT
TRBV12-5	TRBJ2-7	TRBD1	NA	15	CASGTGQGVGYEQYF	TGTGCTAGTGGCACCGGACAGGGAGTTGGGTACGAGCAGTACTTC
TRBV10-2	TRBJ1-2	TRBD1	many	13	CASPGTGALGYTF	TGCGCCAGCCCCGGGACAGGAGCCCTAGGCTACACCTTC
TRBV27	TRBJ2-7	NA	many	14	CASSFLGNSYEQYF	TGTGCCAGCAGTTTTCTGGGGAACTCCTACGAGCAGTACTTC
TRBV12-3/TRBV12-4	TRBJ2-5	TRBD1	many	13	CASNRDSQETQYF	TGTGCCAGCAACCGGGACAGCCAAGAGACCCAGTACTTC
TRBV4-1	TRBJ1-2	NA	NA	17	CASSQDVGIRINYGYTF	TGCGCCAGCAGCCAAGATGTCGGGATTCGGATTAACTATGGCTACACCTTC
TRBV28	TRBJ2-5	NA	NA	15	CASSPPSDLQETQYF	TGTGCCAGCAGTCCCCCCTCTGACTTGCAAGAGACCCAGTACTTC
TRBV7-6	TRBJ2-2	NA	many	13	CASRPTSSGELFF	TGTGCCAGCAGACCGACTAGTTCCGGGGAGCTGTTTTTT
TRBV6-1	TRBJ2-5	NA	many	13	CASSEGVQETQYF	TGTGCCAGCAGTGAAGGGGTCCAAGAGACCCAGTACTTC
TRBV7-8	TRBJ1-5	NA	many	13	CASSPQDWQPQHF	TGTGCCAGCAGCCCCCAAGACTGGCAGCCCCAGCATTTT